This T cell receptor (beta chain) was sequenced in a study of T and B cells in COVID-19 patients. As for the study in general: Blood was sampled from COVID-19 patients who were either actively infected or recovered. At median age 34 years, recovered patients were younger than active-infection patients at more than 65.

From blood, about 240-500 ng of genomic DNA served as TRB template. The CDR3 covers 12 residues. The germline V gene has CDR1 LNHDA and CDR2 SQIVND (reference sequence). The V gene lost 6 bases and the J gene lost 3 bases, with 8 bases spanning the gap. Points from the study as a whole: In COVID-19 patients, T cell receptor beta variable and joining gene use was reportedly strongly skewed. Clonality of TRB repertoires was high in active COVID-19; recovery brought above-healthy diversity and richness.

A word on this clonotype: Its antigen is currently unknown. This could be a read error, since a much larger clone is one nucleotide away.

TRB rearrangements were amplified by multiplex PCR with BIOMED2 TRB-A/B primers. TCRdb passed the multiplex PCR reads through MiXCR, listing each CDR3 protein once. The data contain under 9,500 distinct CDR3 sequences, over 25% of them singletons. The specimen was blood. The chain links TRBV19 to TRBJ1-1; D ambiguous. The clonotype comes from a human donor who had recovered from COVID-19. Here the CDR3 reads CASSSLDTEAFF. CDR3 in DNA: TGTGCCAGTAGCTCCTTAGACACTGAAGCTTTCTTT. Variable domain in full (rest from reference TRBV19 and TRBJ1-1): DGGITQSPKYLFRKEGQNVTLSCEQNLNHDAMYWYRQDPGQGLRLIYYSQIVNDFQKGDIAEGYSVSREKKESFPLTVTSAQKNPTAFYLCASSSLDTEAFFGQGTRLTVV.